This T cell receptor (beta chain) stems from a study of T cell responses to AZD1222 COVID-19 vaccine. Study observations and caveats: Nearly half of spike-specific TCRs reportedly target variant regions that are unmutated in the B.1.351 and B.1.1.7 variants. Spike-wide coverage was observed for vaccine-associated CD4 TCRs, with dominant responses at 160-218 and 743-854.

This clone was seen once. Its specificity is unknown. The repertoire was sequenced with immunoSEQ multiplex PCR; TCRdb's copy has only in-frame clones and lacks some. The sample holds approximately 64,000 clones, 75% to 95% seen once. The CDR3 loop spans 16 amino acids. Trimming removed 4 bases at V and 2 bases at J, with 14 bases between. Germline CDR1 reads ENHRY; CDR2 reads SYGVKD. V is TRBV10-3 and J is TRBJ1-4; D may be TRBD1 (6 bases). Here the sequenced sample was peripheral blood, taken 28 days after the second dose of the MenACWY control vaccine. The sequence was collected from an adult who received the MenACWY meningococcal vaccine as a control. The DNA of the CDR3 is TGTGCCATCAGTGCGTCCGGGGGCGCCACTAATGAAAAACTGTTTTTT. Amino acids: CAISASGGATNEKLFF.